Below are 20 T cell receptor beta chains sequenced from a single sample in a study of OX40 agonist ivuxolimab in advanced cancers. TCRdb keeps only in-frame clones here, not all; method: immunoSEQ multiplex PCR. The top ten clones hold 20% of a sample with approximately 79,000 clones, over 85% of them seen once. The sample was CD4+ or CD8+ T cells sorted from blood, taken in a trial of the OX40 agonist ivuxolimab. The receptors here all came from an adult with an advanced solid tumor such as melanoma, head and neck, liver or kidney cancer.

The chain links TRBV11-2 to TRBJ2-7; D is undetermined. The CDR3 consists of 12 residues. Per germline, CDR1 SGHAT and CDR2 FQNNGV. The V and J ends lost 0 bases and 6 bases respectively, with 6 bases between them. This CDR3 reads CASSLDRFEQYF. DNA for the CDR3: TGTGCCAGCAGCTTAGATCGGTTCGAGCAGTACTTC.

This chain links TRBV7-9 with TRBJ1-2; no firm D call. Trimming shortened V by 1 base and J by 0 bases, and 12 bases separated the two germline ends. Germline CDR1 is SEHNR and CDR2 is FQNEAQ (reference sequence). This CDR3 spans 16 amino acids. The CDR3 loop reads CASSLESPQANYGYTF. In DNA, the CDR3 is TGTGCCAGCAGCTTAGAAAGCCCACAAGCTAACTATGGCTACACCTTC.

This clone was recorded a few times. This chain links TRBV6-5 with TRBJ1-4; the D is unclear. V lost 2 bases, J lost 8 bases, and 6 bases lay in between. The CDR3 loop spans 12 amino acids. The V gene's germline CDR1 is MNHEY and CDR2 SVGAGI. The CDR3 bases are TGTGCCAGCAGTTACGGAGAGGAAAAACTGTTTTTT. It codes for CASSYGEEKLFF.

The chain is built from TRBV6-6 and TRBJ2-7, with D possibly TRBD1 on 5 matching bases. The V end was cut by 0 bases, the J end by 1 base, with 10 bases between. This CDR3 has 15 residues. CDR1 is MNHNY, CDR2 SVGAGI, per germline (reference sequence). As DNA, the CDR3 is TGTGCCAGCAGTTACTCGGGGCCAGCTTCCTACGAGCAGTACTTC. As protein: CASSYSGPASYEQYF.

This chain links TRBV11-2 with TRBJ1-2, with no clear D. V gave up 3 bases and J gave up 4 bases, with 9 bases separating them. The CDR3 consists of 13 residues. Germline V gives CDR1 SGHAT, CDR2 FQNNGV. For the CDR3, the DNA is TGTGCCAGCAGCTTCGACGGGGTCTATGGCTACACCTTC. Its protein is CASSFDGVYGYTF.

The V call is TRBV29-1, the J call TRBJ2-3; 7 bases agree with TRBD1. V shed 6 bases and J 6 bases; nucleotides not matched to a gene: 6. CDR3 size: 12 residues. CDR1 is SQVTM and CDR2 is ANQGSEA in the germline V gene. In DNA, the CDR3 is TGCAGCGTCGTAGGGGGCGTCGATACGCAGTATTTT. It codes for CSVVGGVDTQYF.

The chain combines TRBV6-5 with TRBJ2-1; D is undetermined. Germline V gene lookup returns CDR1 MNHEY and CDR2 SVGAGI. This CDR3 is 13 amino acids long. Trimming removed 2 bases at V and 8 bases at J, with 10 bases between. CDR3 residues: CASSYLAFHEQFF. In DNA, the CDR3 is TGTGCCAGCAGTTACCTTGCGTTCCATGAGCAGTTCTTC.

The chain links TRBV7-9 to TRBJ1-5; D call uncertain. CDR1 is SEHNR, CDR2 FQNEAQ, per germline (reference sequence). CDR3 length equals 12 residues. V lost 1 base and J 6 bases, leaving 4 bases between the germline ends. Here the CDR3 reads CASSLVGQPQHF. The CDR3 coding sequence is TGTGCCAGCAGCTTAGTCGGTCAGCCCCAGCATTTT.

V gene TRBV23-1 combines with J gene TRBJ1-2, with a possible D match to TRBD1 (6 bases). TRBV23-1 qualifies as an ORF whose function is uncertain. The CDR3 contains 15 residues. Trimming removed 3 bases from V and 4 bases from J, with 15 bases in between. In DNA form, the CDR3 reads TGCGCCAGCAGTCACCCGGACAGTACGCTCTATGGCTACACCTTC. Its translation is CASSHPDSTLYGYTF.

The rearrangement links TRBV5-4 to TRBJ2-7, with 7 nucleotides matching TRBD2. The CDR3 spans 13 residues. The junction had 0 bases not matched to a gene; V was cut back by 0 bases and J by 3 bases. CDR1 is SGHNT and CDR2 is YYREEE in the germline V gene (reference sequence). This CDR3 reads CASSLASGYEQYF. The CDR3 nucleotides are TGTGCCAGCAGCTTGGCTAGCGGCTACGAGCAGTACTTC.

The chain joins TRBV7-9 to TRBJ2-7; D may be TRBD2 (5 bases). This CDR3 region has 16 residues. The germline V gene encodes CDR1 SEHNR and CDR2 FQNEAQ (reference sequence). V lost 2 bases, J lost 2 bases, and 16 bases lay in between. CDR3 amino acids: CASSLKEGGRTYEQYF. As DNA, the CDR3 is TGTGCCAGCAGCTTAAAAGAGGGCGGACGGACCTACGAGCAGTACTTC.

This chain links TRBV28 with TRBJ1-1, with D unclear. CDR1 is MDHEN, CDR2 SYDVKM, per germline. The CDR3 is made up of 13 amino acids. Trimming pared 3 bases from V and 0 bases from J, leaving 5 bases between. Written as DNA, the CDR3 is TGTGCCAGCAGTTTCTCTTTGAACACTGAAGCTTTCTTT. Amino acids: CASSFSLNTEAFF.

This clone was observed a handful of times. The CDR3 DNA reads as TGTGCCAGCACCTCTCTTGACGGGTTCAATAATTCACCCCTCCACTTT. Translating it yields CASTSLDGFNNSPLHF. The rearrangement uses TRBV9 and TRBJ1-6; D is ambiguous. This CDR3 spans 16 amino acids. Germline CDR1 reads SGDLS; CDR2 reads YYNGEE. The ends were cut back, 6 bases at V and 5 bases at J, with 18 bases in the middle.

This clone occurred once. V is TRBV7-9 and J is TRBJ1-1, with D possibly TRBD1 on 6 matching bases. Trimming stripped 3 bases from V and 5 bases from J, with 16 bases between. Germline assignment: CDR1 SEHNR and CDR2 FQNEAQ (reference sequence). This CDR3 spans 15 amino acids. CDR3 nucleotides: TGTGCCAGCAGCTTCCCGCCCCAGGGGCAGACTGAAGCTTTCTTT. This encodes CASSFPPQGQTEAFF.

The chain has TRBV9 and TRBJ2-5; TRBD1 matches at 7 bases. The CDR3 sequence is 17 residues long. Germline trimming cut 0 bases from V and 4 bases from J; bases unmatched to any gene: 12. CDR1 and CDR2 from the germline V gene are SGDLS and YYNGEE. The CDR3 DNA reads as TGTGCCAGCAGCGTAGATTTTGGGGACAGACAATTAGAGACCCAGTACTTC. Translation: CASSVDFGDRQLETQYF.

The gene calls are TRBV7-6 and TRBJ2-1, with a possible D match to TRBD1 (7 bases). V gave up 4 bases and J gave up 2 bases, with 12 bases separating them. Germline CDR1 reads SGHVS; CDR2 reads FNYEAQ. The CDR3 extends over 15 amino acids. The chain's CDR3 is CASSSDREAYNEQFF. The CDR3 DNA is TGTGCCAGCAGCTCCGACAGGGAGGCCTACAATGAGCAGTTCTTC.

The CDR3 spells CSVRQGHGYTF. For the CDR3, the DNA is TGCAGCGTTCGACAGGGTCATGGCTACACCTTC. V gene TRBV29-1 combines with J gene TRBJ1-2, with 7 bases lining up with TRBD1. CDR1 SQVTM and CDR2 ANQGSEA come from the germline V gene. The CDR3 is 11 residues long. J was trimmed by 6 bases and V by 5 bases; bases with no gene match: 3.

This chain connects TRBV28 to TRBJ1-1, with TRBD1 identical over 12 bases. This CDR3 region has 17 residues. The V and J ends lost 2 bases and 1 base, in that order; junction bases with no gene match: 5. The germline V gene has CDR1 MDHEN and CDR2 SYDVKM. CDR3: CASSLRDRGLSNTEAFF. The CDR3 DNA reads TGTGCCAGCAGTTTACGGGACAGGGGGCTGTCGAACACTGAAGCTTTCTTT.

The rearrangement joins TRBV7-3 to TRBJ2-3, with D uncertain. The germline V gene encodes CDR1 SGHTA and CDR2 FQGTGA. The CDR3 loop spans 15 amino acids. Trimming left V 1 base short and J 6 bases short, with 14 bases between. The CDR3 coding sequence is TGTGCCAGCAGCTTAAATCGTGGGCCCTGGGATACGCAGTATTTT. Translating it yields CASSLNRGPWDTQYF.

The CDR3 region has the DNA TGCGCCAGCAGCCAAGTTGGGACGGGAGGCTACACCTTC. This translates into CASSQVGTGGYTF. The chain joins TRBV4-1 to TRBJ1-2, with D possibly TRBD1 on 5 matching bases. V lost 1 base and J 8 bases, leaving 11 bases between the germline ends. This CDR3 contains 13 residues. CDR1 is MGHRA and CDR2 is YSYEKL in the germline V gene.